The sequence of this TCR beta chain was determined in a study of shared clonotypes between healthy human individuals. CD8 cells regarded as naive lacked CD45RO, were positively chosen for CCR7, and omitted terminally differentiated effector memory CD45RA+ cells. There were no recent acute infections or vaccinations among the donors, who were healthy HIV-negative adults. Details on this clone: Its cognate antigen is unknown.

V lost 4 bases to trimming and J lost 7 bases; unmatched junction nucleotides: 9. The CDR3 consists of 14 residues. CDR1 SGHKS and CDR2 YYEKEE come from the germline V gene (reference sequence). TCRdb keeps only in-frame clones here, not all; method: immunoSEQ multiplex PCR. The data hold a few million clones, with approximately 92% observed a single time. The study, taken as a whole, reports: Sampling included only blood; tissue repertoires likely differ.

The clonotype originates from a man aged 18 to 30 in good health. Some clones in this sample may be carry-over from other donors' samples. The V and J genes are TRBV5-5 and TRBJ2-5, with 8 bases lining up with TRBD1. Sequenced sample: naive CD8+ T cells from PBMCs. CDR3 nucleotides: TGTGCCAGCAGCCACGACAGGGGACAATCGACCCAGTACTTC. This translates into CASSHDRGQSTQYF.